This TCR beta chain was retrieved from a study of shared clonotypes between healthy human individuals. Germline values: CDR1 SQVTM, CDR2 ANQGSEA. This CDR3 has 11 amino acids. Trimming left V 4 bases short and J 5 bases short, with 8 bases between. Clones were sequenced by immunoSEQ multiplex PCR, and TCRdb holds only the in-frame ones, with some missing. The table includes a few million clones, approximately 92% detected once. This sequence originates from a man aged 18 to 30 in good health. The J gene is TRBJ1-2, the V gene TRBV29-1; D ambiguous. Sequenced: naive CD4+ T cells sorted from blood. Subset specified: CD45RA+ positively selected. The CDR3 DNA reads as TGCAGCGTTGTCGAGTGGTATGGCTACACCTTC. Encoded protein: CSVVEWYGYTF.